This passage covers 17 T cell receptor beta chains from one sample sequenced in a study of regulatory T cells in long-lasting Graves disease (dated by TCRdb to the early 2020s). Interpreted using the paper, the time point label stands for: persistent/refractory GD, antithyroid drugs over 5 years with positive TRAb. For both TCR sequencing and RNA sequencing, RNA was extracted from PBMCs in TRIzol. Library generation was performed with multiplex PCR. Sequencing was performed on an Illumina HiSeq 4000. To build TCR beta libraries, CDR3 regions were amplified by Arm-PCR using iRepertoire HTBI primers. TCRdb cleaned the public reads at Q25 with fastp, built clones with MiXCR and kept in-frame beta chains. Here each entry gathers all rows of one CDR3 protein and keeps the most common genes and DNA. The sample contains over 250,000 distinct CDR3 sequences, under 25% of them found a single time. 56% of the sample is taken by the ten largest.

The sample here was peripheral blood mononuclear cells (PBMCs), taken when the disease was refractory, from a patient treated with antithyroid drugs. The receptors were gathered from a female donor with Graves disease.

This clonotype was counted a few times. J is TRBJ2-5 and V is TRBV29-1, with D maybe TRBD1 (5 bases). The CDR3 contains 13 residues. Germline values: CDR1 SQVTM, CDR2 ANQGSEA. Trimming pared 6 bases from V and 3 bases from J, leaving 14 bases between. CDR3 sequence: CSVLQGLEETQYF. The CDR3, as DNA: TGCAGCGTACTTCAGGGTCTTGAAGAGACCCAGTACTTC.

The chain joins TRBV25-1 to TRBJ2-7; no reliable D call. V dropped 5 bases and J dropped 3 bases, with 11 bases sitting between them. Germline V gene data show CDR1 as MGHDK and CDR2 as SYGVNS. The CDR3 has 13 residues. Here the CDR3 reads CASSWTEDYEQYF. CDR3 sequence (DNA): TGTGCCAGCAGTTGGACCGAGGACTACGAGCAGTACTTC.

Notes on this clonotype: This likely came from a read error, as a far larger clone is one base away. The conserved phenylalanine or tryptophan is not found at the CDR3 terminus, so this likely reflects a read error. This chain links TRBV7-8 with TRBJ2-5; no clear D gene. V was trimmed by 7 bases and J by 4 bases, leaving 13 bases between them. This CDR3 has 13 residues. Germline values: CDR1 SGHVS, CDR2 FQNEAQ. Written as DNA, the CDR3 is TGTGCCAGCACCGGCCAGCAACGAGAGACCCAGTACCTC. It is translated as CASTGQQRETQYL.

The gene calls are TRBV9 and TRBJ1-5, with TRBD1 identical over 8 bases. The ends lost 3 bases at V and 3 bases at J; junction bases unmatched: 5. CDR1 and CDR2 (germline): SGDLS, YYNGEE. The CDR3 consists of 15 residues. CDR3 loop: CASSETGDHNQPQHF. The CDR3, as DNA: TGTGCCAGCAGCGAGACAGGGGATCACAATCAGCCCCAGCATTTT.

This clonotype was seen repeatedly, ten times or more. The V call is TRBV27, the J call TRBJ2-7, with 8 bases matching TRBD2. Germline V gene sequence: CDR1 MNHEY, CDR2 SMNVEV (reference sequence). The CDR3 is 15 amino acids. V dropped 5 bases and J dropped 6; count of bases not matched to a gene: 12. The CDR3 DNA follows: TGTGCCAGCAGTACCCCGGGGGGGGCGGTCGTCGAGCAGTACTTC. Translating gives CASSTPGGAVVEQYF.

This clonotype occurred once. J is TRBJ2-4 and V is TRBV4-3; 10 bases are a match to TRBD2. J was trimmed by 2 bases and V by 2 bases; bases with no gene match: 9. Germline values: CDR1 LGHNA, CDR2 YSLEER. The CDR3 runs 18 residues. DNA of the CDR3: TGCGCCAGCAGCCAACGTCTAGCGGGAGAAGTTACCAAAAACATTCAGTACTTC. This gives the protein CASSQRLAGEVTKNIQYF.

The table lists this clonotype with many counts. J is TRBJ1-1 and V is TRBV7-2; no clear D. Germline loops: CDR1 SGHTA, CDR2 FQGNSA. The CDR3 extends over 13 amino acids. V was pared by 5 bases and J by 1 base, with 8 bases between. CDR3 sequence reads: CASSPDPNTEAFF. DNA of the CDR3: TGTGCCAGCAGCCCGGACCCGAACACTGAAGCTTTCTTT. The full variable domain, completed using reference TRBV7-2 and TRBJ1-1, is GAGVSQSPSNKVTEKGKDVELRCDPISGHTALYWYRQSLGQGLEFLIYFQGNSAPDKSGLPSDRFSAERTGGSVSTLTIQRTQQEDSAVYLCASSPDPNTEAFFGQGTRLTVV.

This clonotype was observed many times. The V call is TRBV11-2, the J call TRBJ2-7, with D unresolved. This CDR3 is built from 15 residues. The germline gives CDR1 SGHAT, CDR2 FQNNGV. Trimming took 5 bases from V and 0 from J, leaving 14 bases between them. The CDR3 protein is CASSLLGSSSYEQYF. In DNA form, the CDR3 reads TGTGCCAGCAGCCTCCTGGGCTCCAGCTCCTACGAGCAGTACTTC.

Ten or more counts support this clonotype. The chain joins TRBV11-2 to TRBJ2-7, with D uncertain. V lost 5 bases, J lost 7 bases, and 12 bases lay in between. Germline CDR1 reads SGHAT; CDR2 reads FQNNGV. CDR3 length: 12 residues. CDR3 sequence: CASSPPGTEQYF. In DNA, the CDR3 is TGTGCCAGCAGCCCGCCGGGCACGGAGCAGTACTTC.

The J gene is TRBJ2-5, the V gene TRBV7-9; D may be TRBD2 (6 bases). Germline CDR1 and CDR2: SEHNR and FQNEAQ (reference sequence). Trimming removed 7 bases from V and 5 bases from J, with 17 bases in between. The CDR3 loop spans 14 amino acids. The CDR3 nucleotides read TGTGCCAGCAAAGGACCGGGGGATCGGGAGACCCAGTACTTC. Translating gives CASKGPGDRETQYF.

A few counts support this clonotype. DNA of the CDR3: TGTGCCAGCAGCCGACGAGCGGCCCAAGAGACCCAGTACTTC. Its translation is CASSRRAAQETQYF. This chain joins TRBV7-2 and TRBJ2-5; possibly TRBD2 for D (5 bases). The V end lost 5 bases, the J end lost 1 base, and 11 bases lay between the germline ends. This CDR3 spans 14 amino acids. Per the germline V gene, CDR1 is SGHTA and CDR2 is FQGNSA.

The chain joins TRBV7-9 to TRBJ1-1; D remains ambiguous. The CDR3 runs 13 residues. The V end lost 5 bases, the J end lost 3 bases, and 10 bases lay between the germline ends. CDR1 and CDR2 from the germline V gene are SEHNR and FQNEAQ (reference sequence). CDR3 in DNA: TGTGCCAGCAGCATCCAGGCGGACACTGAAGCTTTCTTT. It is translated as CASSIQADTEAFF. The full variable domain, completed using reference TRBV7-9 and TRBJ1-1, is DTGVSQNPRHKITKRGQNVTFRCDPISEHNRLYWYRQTLGQGPEFLTYFQNEAQLEKSRLLSDRFSAERPKGSFSTLEIQRTEQGDSAMYLCASSIQADTEAFFGQGTRLTVV.

The V gene is TRBV24-1, the J gene TRBJ2-5, with a weak D call TRBD2 (5 bases). The CDR3 runs 14 residues. With 5 bases removed from V and 4 bases from J, the gap between germline ends came to 13 bases. Looked up from germline, CDR1 is KGHDR and CDR2 is SFDVKD. The CDR3 spells CATSGLLGRETQYF. The DNA for the CDR3 is TGTGCCACCAGTGGTCTCCTAGGGAGAGAGACCCAGTACTTC.

This chain connects TRBV7-3 to TRBJ2-3; 14 nucleotides agree with TRBD2. The V and J ends lost 3 bases and 4 bases, in that order; junction bases with no gene match: 3. The CDR3 is made up of 16 amino acids. The germline V gene has CDR1 SGHTA and CDR2 FQGTGA. CDR3 nucleotide sequence: TGTGCCAGCAGCTTCGGGACTAGCGGGAGCTCAGATACGCAGTATTTT. Translating gives CASSFGTSGSSDTQYF.

This clonotype was seen repeatedly, ten times or more. The genes are TRBV12-3 or TRBV12-4 and TRBJ2-5; D is possibly TRBD2 (5 bases). This CDR3 comprises 13 residues. Trimming pared 2 bases from V and 5 bases from J, leaving 9 bases between. CDR3 amino acids: CASSLRGSETQYF. The DNA of the CDR3 is TGTGCCAGCAGTTTAAGAGGGAGCGAGACCCAGTACTTC.

This chain uses TRBV7-2 with TRBJ1-3; perhaps TRBD1 as D (5 bases). V dropped 5 bases and J dropped 4 bases, with 15 bases sitting between them. Germline assignment: CDR1 SGHTA and CDR2 FQGNSA. The CDR3 totals 15 residues. The CDR3 DNA reads TGTGCCAGCAGCCAACGGGCAGGGCAAGGAAACACCATATATTTT. Its translation: CASSQRAGQGNTIYF.

J is TRBJ2-7 and V is TRBV30, with D possibly TRBD1 on 7 matching bases. Trimming took 5 bases from V and 0 from J, leaving 17 bases between them. Germline CDR1 GTSNPN, CDR2 SVGIG (reference sequence). The CDR3 is 15 residues long. CDR3 protein: CAWERGDRLSYEQYF. The DNA for the CDR3 is TGTGCCTGGGAAAGGGGGGACAGACTCTCCTACGAGCAGTACTTC.